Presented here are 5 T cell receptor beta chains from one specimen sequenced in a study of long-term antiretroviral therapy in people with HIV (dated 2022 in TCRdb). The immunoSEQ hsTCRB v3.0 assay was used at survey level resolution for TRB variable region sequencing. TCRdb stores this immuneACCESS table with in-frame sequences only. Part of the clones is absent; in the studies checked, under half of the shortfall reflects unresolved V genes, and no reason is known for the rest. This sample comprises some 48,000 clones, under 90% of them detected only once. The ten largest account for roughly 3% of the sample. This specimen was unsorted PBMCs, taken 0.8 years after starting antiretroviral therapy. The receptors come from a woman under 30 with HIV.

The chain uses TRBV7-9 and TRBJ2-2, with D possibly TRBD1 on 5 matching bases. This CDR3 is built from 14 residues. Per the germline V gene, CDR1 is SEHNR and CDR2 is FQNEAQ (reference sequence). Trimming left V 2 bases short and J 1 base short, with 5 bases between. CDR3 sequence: CASSLQGNTGELFF. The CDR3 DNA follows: TGTGCCAGCAGCTTACAGGGGAACACCGGGGAGCTGTTTTTT.

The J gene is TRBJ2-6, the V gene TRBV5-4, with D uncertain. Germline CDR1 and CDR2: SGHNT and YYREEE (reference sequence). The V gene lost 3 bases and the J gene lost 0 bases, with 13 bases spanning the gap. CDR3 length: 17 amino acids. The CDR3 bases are TGTGCCAGCAGCTCCCCGGGCAGAGCCTCTGGGGCCAACGTCCTGACTTTC. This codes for CASSSPGRASGANVLTF.

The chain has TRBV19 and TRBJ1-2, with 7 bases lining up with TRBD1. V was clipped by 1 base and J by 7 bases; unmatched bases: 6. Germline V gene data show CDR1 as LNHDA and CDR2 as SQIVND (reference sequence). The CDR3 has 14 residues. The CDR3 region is CASSIGRQGVGYTF. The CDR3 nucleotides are TGTGCCAGTAGTATAGGACGGCAGGGGGTTGGCTACACCTTC.

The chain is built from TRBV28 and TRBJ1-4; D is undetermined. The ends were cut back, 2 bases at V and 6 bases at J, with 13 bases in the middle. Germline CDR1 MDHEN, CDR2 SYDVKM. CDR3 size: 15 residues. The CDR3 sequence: CASSLGWGNHEKLFF. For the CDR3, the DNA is TGTGCCAGCAGTTTAGGTTGGGGTAACCATGAAAAACTGTTTTTT.

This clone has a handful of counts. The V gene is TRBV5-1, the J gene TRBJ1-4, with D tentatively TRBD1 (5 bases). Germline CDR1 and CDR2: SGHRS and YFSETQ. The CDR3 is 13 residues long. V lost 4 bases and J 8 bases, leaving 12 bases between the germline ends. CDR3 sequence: CASSGGFGEKLFF. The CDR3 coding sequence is TGCGCCAGCAGCGGGGGTTTTGGCGAAAAACTGTTTTTT.